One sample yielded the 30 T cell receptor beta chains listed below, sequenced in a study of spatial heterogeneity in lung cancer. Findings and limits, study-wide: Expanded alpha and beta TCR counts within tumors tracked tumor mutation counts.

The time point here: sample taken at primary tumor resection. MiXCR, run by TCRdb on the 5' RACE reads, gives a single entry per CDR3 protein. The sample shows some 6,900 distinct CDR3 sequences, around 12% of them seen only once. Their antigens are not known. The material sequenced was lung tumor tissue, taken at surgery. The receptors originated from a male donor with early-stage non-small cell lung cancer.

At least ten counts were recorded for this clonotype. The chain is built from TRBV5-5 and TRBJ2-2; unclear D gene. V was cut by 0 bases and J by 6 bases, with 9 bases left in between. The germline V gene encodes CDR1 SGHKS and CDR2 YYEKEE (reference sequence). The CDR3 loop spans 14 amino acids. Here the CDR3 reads CASSLGPLAGELFF. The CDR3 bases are TGTGCCAGCAGCTTGGGCCCTTTGGCCGGGGAGCTGTTTTTT.

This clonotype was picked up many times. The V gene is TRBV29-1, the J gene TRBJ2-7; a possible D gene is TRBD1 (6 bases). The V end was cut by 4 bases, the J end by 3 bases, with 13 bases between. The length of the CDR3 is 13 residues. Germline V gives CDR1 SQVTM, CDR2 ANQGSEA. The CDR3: CSVVAGDIYEQYF. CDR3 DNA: TGCAGCGTTGTGGCAGGGGACATCTACGAGCAGTACTTC.

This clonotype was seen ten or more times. This chain's CDR3 is CASSPPLGSGTNEQFF. The CDR3 coding sequence is TGTGCCAGCTCACCACCGTTAGGTTCAGGGACCAATGAGCAGTTCTTC. The chain combines TRBV18 with TRBJ2-1; D is perhaps TRBD1 or TRBD2 (5 bases each). Germline values: CDR1 KGHSH, CDR2 LQKENI. The CDR3 loop spans 16 amino acids. Deletions cut 0 bases from V and 6 bases from J, with 15 bases between. The whole variable domain, remainder taken from reference TRBV18 and TRBJ2-1, is NAGVMQNPRHLVRRRGQEARLRCSPMKGHSHVYWYRQLPEEGLKFMVYLQKENIIDESGMPKERFSAEFPKEGPSILRIQQVVRGDSAAYFCASSPPLGSGTNEQFFGPGTRLTVL.

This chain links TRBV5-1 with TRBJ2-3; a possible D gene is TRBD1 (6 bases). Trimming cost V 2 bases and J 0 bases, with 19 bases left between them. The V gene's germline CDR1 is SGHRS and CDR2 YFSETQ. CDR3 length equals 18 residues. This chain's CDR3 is CASSLKIPQGVSTDTQYF. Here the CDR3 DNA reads TGCGCCAGCAGCTTAAAGATTCCACAGGGCGTTAGCACAGATACGCAGTATTTT.

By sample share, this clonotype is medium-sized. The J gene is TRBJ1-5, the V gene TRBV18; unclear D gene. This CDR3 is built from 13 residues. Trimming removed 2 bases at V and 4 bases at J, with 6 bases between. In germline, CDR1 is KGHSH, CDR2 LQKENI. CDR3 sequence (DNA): TGTGCCAGCTCACCAACAAATAATCAGCCCCAGCATTTT. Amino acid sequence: CASSPTNNQPQHF.

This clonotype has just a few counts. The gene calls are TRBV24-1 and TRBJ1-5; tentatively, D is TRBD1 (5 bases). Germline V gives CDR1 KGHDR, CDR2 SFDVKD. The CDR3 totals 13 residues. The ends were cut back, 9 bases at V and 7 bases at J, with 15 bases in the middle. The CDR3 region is CATGEGAGQPQHF. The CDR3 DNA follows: TGTGCCACCGGGGAAGGGGCAGGGCAGCCCCAGCATTTT.

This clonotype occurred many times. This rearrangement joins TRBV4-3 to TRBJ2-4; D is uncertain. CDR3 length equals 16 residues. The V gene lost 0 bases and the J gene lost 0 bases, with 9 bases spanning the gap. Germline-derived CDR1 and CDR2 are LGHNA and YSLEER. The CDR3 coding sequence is TGCGCCAGCAGCCAAGAACCCCTGATAGCCAAAAACATTCAGTACTTC. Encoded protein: CASSQEPLIAKNIQYF.

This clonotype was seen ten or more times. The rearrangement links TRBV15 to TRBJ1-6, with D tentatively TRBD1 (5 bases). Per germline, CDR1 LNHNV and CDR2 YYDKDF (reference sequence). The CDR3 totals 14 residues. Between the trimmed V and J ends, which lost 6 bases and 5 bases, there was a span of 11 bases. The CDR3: CATRTRVDNSPLHF. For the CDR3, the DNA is TGTGCCACCAGAACCAGGGTGGATAATTCACCCCTCCACTTT.

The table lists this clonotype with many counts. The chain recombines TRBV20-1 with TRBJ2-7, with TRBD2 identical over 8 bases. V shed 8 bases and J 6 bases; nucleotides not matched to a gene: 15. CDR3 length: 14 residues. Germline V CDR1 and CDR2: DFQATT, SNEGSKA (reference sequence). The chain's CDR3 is CSFKPGLGTSEQYF. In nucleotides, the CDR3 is TGCAGTTTTAAACCGGGACTAGGGACCAGCGAGCAGTACTTC.

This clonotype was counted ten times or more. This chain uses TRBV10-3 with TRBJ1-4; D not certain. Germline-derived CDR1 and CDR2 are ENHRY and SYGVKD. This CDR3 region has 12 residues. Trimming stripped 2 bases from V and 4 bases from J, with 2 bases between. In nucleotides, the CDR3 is TGTGCCATCAGTGAGAGTAATGAAAAACTGTTTTTT. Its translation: CAISESNEKLFF.

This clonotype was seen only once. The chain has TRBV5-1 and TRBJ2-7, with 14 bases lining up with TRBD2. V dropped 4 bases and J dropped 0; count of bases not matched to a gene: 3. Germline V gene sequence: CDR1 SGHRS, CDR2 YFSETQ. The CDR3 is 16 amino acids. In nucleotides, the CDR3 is TGCGCCAGCAGCCCGGGACTAGCGGGGGTCTCCTACGAGCAGTACTTC. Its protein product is CASSPGLAGVSYEQYF.

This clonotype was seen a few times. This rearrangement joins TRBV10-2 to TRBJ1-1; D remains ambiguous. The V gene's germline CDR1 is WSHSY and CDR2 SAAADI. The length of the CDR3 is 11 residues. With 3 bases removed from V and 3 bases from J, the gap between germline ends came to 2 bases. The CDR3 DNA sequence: TGCGCCAGCAGTGAATACACTGAAGCTTTCTTT. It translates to CASSEYTEAFF.

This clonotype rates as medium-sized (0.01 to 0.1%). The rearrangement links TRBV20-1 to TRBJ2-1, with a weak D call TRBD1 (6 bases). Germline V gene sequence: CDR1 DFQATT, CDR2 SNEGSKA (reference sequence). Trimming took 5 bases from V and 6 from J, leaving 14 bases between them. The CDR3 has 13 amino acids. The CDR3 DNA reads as TGCAGTGCTCGAACGGACAGATCCAATGAGCAGTTCTTC. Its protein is CSARTDRSNEQFF.

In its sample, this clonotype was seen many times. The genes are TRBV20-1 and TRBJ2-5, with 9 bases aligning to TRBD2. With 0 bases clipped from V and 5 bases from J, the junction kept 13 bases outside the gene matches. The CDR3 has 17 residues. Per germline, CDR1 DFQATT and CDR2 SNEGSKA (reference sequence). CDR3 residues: CSARDLGLAGARETQYF. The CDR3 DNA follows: TGCAGTGCTAGAGATCTAGGGTTAGCGGGAGCTAGGGAGACCCAGTACTTC.

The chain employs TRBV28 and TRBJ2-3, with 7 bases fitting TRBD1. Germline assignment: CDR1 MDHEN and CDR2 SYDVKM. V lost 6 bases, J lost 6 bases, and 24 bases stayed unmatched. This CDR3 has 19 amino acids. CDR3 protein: CASSLGTAGPTRTADTQYF. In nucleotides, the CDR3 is TGTGCCAGCAGCCTAGGGACAGCCGGGCCCACTCGCACAGCGGATACGCAGTATTTT.

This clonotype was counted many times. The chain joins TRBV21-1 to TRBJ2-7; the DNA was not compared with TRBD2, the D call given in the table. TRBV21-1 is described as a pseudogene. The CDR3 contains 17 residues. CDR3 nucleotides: TGTGCCACCGGTTCCACGTATGGGACTAGCCGAACCTACGAGCAGTACTTC. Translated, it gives CATGSTYGTSRTYEQYF.

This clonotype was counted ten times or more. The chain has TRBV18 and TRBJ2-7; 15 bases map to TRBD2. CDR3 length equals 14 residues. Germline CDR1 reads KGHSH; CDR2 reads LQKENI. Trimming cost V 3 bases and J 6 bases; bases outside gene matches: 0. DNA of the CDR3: TGTGCCAGCTCACCGGGACTAGCGGGAGGCGAGCAGTACTTC. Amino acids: CASSPGLAGGEQYF.

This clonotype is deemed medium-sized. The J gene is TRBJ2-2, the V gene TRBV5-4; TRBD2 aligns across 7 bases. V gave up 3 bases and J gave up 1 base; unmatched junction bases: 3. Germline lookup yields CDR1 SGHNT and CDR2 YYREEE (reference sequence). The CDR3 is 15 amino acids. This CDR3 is CASSWASGNTGELFF. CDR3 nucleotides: TGTGCCAGCAGCTGGGCTAGCGGGAACACCGGGGAGCTGTTTTTT. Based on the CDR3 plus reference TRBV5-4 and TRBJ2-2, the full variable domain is ETGVTQSPTHLIKTRGQQVTLRCSSQSGHNTVSWYQQALGQGPQFIFQYYREEENGRGNFPPRFSGLQFPNYSSELNVNALELDDSALYLCASSWASGNTGELFFGEGSRLTVL.

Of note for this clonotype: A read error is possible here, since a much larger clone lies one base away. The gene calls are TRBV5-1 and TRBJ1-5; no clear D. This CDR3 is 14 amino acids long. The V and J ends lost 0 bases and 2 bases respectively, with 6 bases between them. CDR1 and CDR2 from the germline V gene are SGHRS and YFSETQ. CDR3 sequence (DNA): TGCGCCAGCAGCTTGGACGGGGGCAATCAGCCCCAGCATTTT. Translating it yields CASSLDGGNQPQHF.

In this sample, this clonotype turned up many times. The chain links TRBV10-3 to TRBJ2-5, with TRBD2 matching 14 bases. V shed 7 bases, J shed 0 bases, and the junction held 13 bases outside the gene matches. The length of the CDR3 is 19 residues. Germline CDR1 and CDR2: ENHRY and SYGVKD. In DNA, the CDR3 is TGTGCCATCACCGGGACTAGCGGGAGCGGGGTCAAGGACCAAGAGACCCAGTACTTC. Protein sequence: CAITGTSGSGVKDQETQYF.

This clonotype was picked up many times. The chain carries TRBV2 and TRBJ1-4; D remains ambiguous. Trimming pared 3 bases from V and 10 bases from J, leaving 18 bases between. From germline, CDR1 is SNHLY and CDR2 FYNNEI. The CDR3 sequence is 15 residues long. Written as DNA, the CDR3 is TGTGCCAGCAGTGACCCCCTGCTTTTGTGGGGAAAACTGTTTTTT. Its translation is CASSDPLLLWGKLFF.

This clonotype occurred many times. The CDR3 protein is CSVSNGGNYGYTF. CDR3 bases: TGCAGCGTCTCAAACGGGGGGAACTATGGCTACACCTTC. The V and J genes are TRBV29-1 and TRBJ1-2, with D perhaps matching TRBD1 (5 bases). CDR3 length equals 13 residues. The germline V gene encodes CDR1 SQVTM and CDR2 ANQGSEA. V lost 6 bases, J lost 2 bases, and 13 bases lay in between. Complete variable domain (other parts from reference TRBV29-1 and TRBJ1-2): SAVISQKPSRDICQRGTSLTIQCQVDSQVTMMFWYRQQPGQSLTLIATANQGSEATYESGFVIDKFPISRPNLTFSTLTVSNMSPEDSSIYLCSVSNGGNYGYTFGSGTRLTVV.

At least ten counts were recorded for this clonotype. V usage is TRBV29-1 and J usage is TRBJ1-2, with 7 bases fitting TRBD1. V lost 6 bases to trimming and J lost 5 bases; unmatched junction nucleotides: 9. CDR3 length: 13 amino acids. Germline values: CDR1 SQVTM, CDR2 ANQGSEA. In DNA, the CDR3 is TGCAGCGTGGACGTGACAGGGCGGTATGGCTACACCTTC. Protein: CSVDVTGRYGYTF.

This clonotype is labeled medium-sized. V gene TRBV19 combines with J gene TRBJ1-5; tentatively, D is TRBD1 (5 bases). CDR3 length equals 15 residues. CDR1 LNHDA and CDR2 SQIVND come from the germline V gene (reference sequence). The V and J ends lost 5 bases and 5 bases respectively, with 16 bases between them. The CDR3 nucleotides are TGTGCCAGTAGTCCTTTGGGACGGGACGATCAGCCCCAGCATTTT. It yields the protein CASSPLGRDDQPQHF.

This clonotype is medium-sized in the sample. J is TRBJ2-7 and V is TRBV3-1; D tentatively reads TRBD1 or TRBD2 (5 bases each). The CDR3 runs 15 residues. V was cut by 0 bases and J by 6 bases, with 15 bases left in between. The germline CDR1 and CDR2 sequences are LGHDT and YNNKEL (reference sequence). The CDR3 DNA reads TGTGCCAGCAGCCAAGATATTGGGGGAAGAAGCGAGCAGTACTTC. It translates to CASSQDIGGRSEQYF.

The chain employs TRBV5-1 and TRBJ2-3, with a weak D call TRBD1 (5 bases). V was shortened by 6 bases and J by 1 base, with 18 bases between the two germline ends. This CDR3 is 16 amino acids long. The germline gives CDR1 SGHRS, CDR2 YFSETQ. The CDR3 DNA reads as TGCGCCAGCACTACTGGGGCGAACACCGGCACAGATACGCAGTATTTT. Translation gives CASTTGANTGTDTQYF.

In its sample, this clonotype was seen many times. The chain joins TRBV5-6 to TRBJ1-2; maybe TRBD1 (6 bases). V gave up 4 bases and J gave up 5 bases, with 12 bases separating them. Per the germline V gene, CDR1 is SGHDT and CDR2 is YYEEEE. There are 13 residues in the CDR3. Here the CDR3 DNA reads TGTGCCAGCAGCCTGGGACATTGGTATGGCTACACCTTC. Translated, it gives CASSLGHWYGYTF.

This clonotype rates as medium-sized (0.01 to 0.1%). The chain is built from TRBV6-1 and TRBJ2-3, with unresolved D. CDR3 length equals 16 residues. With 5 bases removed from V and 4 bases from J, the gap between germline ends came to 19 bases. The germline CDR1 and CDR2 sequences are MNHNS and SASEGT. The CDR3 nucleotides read TGTGCCAGCAGTTATAAATGGATAGGGTTAGCAGATACGCAGTATTTT. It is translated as CASSYKWIGLADTQYF.

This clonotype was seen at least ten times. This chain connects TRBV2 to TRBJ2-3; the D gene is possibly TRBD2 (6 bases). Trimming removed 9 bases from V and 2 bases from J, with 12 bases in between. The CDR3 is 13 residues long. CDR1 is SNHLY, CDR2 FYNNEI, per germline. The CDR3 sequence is CASVADFTDTQYF. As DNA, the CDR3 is TGTGCCAGTGTAGCGGACTTCACAGATACGCAGTATTTT.

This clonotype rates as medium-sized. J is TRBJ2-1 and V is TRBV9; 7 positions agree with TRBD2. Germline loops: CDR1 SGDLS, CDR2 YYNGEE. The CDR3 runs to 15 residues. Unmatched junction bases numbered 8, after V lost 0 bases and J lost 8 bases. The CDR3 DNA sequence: TGTGCCAGCAGCGTAGGGTCTGGACTAGTATATGAGCAGTTCTTC. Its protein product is CASSVGSGLVYEQFF.